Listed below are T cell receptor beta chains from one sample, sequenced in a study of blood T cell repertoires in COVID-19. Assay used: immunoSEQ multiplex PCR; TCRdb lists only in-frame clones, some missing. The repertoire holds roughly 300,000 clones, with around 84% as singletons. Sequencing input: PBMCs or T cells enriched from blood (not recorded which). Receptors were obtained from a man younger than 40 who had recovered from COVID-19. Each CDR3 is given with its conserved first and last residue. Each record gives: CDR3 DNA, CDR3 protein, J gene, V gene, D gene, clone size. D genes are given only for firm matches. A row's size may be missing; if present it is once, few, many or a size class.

cdr3_nt: TGCGCCAGCCGACCCGGGGGGACTAGCGGGACGGGTCAAGAGACCCAGTACTTC; cdr3_aa: CASRPGGTSGTGQETQYF; j_call: TRBJ2-5; v_call: TRBV5-1; d_call: TRBD2; clone_size: .
cdr3_nt: TGTGCCAGTAGTATAGGTAGCGGGGGGGCCTCGGTTACGCAGTATTTT; cdr3_aa: CASSIGSGGASVTQYF; j_call: TRBJ2-3; v_call: TRBV19; d_call: TRBD2; clone_size: .
cdr3_nt: TGTGCCAGTAGTATAGAGAGTATCAGCACAGATACGCAGTATTTT; cdr3_aa: CASSIESISTDTQYF; j_call: TRBJ2-3; v_call: TRBV19; d_call: .; clone_size: few
cdr3_nt: TGTGCCAGCAGATTGTATGAGGCTAGGCCCTATGGCTACACCTTC; cdr3_aa: CASRLYEARPYGYTF; j_call: TRBJ1-2; v_call: TRBV5-4; d_call: .; clone_size: .
cdr3_nt: TGTGCCAGCAGACCGCGAGGTGCGGAGAGCTCCTATAATTCACCCCTCCACTTT; cdr3_aa: CASRPRGAESSYNSPLHF; j_call: TRBJ1-6; v_call: TRBV27; d_call: .; clone_size: .
cdr3_nt: TGTGCCAGCCGGGCGGGGGGGATATCTAATTCACCCCTCCACTTT; cdr3_aa: CASRAGGISNSPLHF; j_call: TRBJ1-6; v_call: TRBV6-5; d_call: .; clone_size: .
cdr3_nt: TGTGCCAGCTCAGGGACTCTCGCCTACGAGCAGTACTTC; cdr3_aa: CASSGTLAYEQYF; j_call: TRBJ2-7; v_call: TRBV19; d_call: .; clone_size: .
cdr3_nt: TGCAGCGCTTCCGGGACAGGGGGCTCTGGAAACACCATATATTTT; cdr3_aa: CSASGTGGSGNTIYF; j_call: TRBJ1-3; v_call: TRBV29-1; d_call: TRBD1; clone_size: .
cdr3_nt: TGCGCCAGCAGCTTGTTGGCAACAGCGAACACTGAAGCTTTCTTT; cdr3_aa: CASSLLATANTEAFF; j_call: TRBJ1-1; v_call: TRBV5-1; d_call: .; clone_size: few
cdr3_nt: TGTGCCAGCAGCTTAGATCGCCAAAACGGACAGGGTAACTACGAGCAGTACTTC; cdr3_aa: CASSLDRQNGQGNYEQYF; j_call: TRBJ2-7; v_call: TRBV11-3; d_call: TRBD1; clone_size: .
cdr3_nt: TGTGCCAGCAGCGCGACAAGAGGGATGAACACTGAAGCTTTCTTT; cdr3_aa: CASSATRGMNTEAFF; j_call: TRBJ1-1; v_call: TRBV9; d_call: .; clone_size: .
cdr3_nt: TGTGCCAGCTCACCCGGGTCGATTACTGAAGCTTTCTTT; cdr3_aa: CASSPGSITEAFF; j_call: TRBJ1-1; v_call: TRBV18; d_call: .; clone_size: .
cdr3_nt: TGTGCCAGCAGCTGGTCATGGGCGCGTGTCCTCACCGGGGAGCTGTTTTTT; cdr3_aa: CASSWSWARVLTGELFF; j_call: TRBJ2-2; v_call: TRBV7-2; d_call: .; clone_size: .
cdr3_nt: TGTGCCAGCAGCCCGGGGACTAAAGAGACCCAGTACTTC; cdr3_aa: CASSPGTKETQYF; j_call: TRBJ2-5; v_call: TRBV11-3; d_call: TRBD2; clone_size: .
cdr3_nt: TGTGCCAGCAGTTTAATCGGGATAAGCACAGATACGCAGTATTTT; cdr3_aa: CASSLIGISTDTQYF; j_call: TRBJ2-3; v_call: TRBV27; d_call: .; clone_size: .
cdr3_nt: TGTGCCACCCACCCTCCCGGGAACACAGATACGCAGTATTTT; cdr3_aa: CATHPPGNTDTQYF; j_call: TRBJ2-3; v_call: TRBV18; d_call: .; clone_size: once
cdr3_nt: TGTGCCACCAGTGATTTCAGCGGGAGGGCGGCCGGGGAGCTGTTTTTT; cdr3_aa: CATSDFSGRAAGELFF; j_call: TRBJ2-2; v_call: TRBV24-1; d_call: TRBD2; clone_size: .
cdr3_nt: TGTGCCAGCAGTTTAAGGGCGGGAAGCTCCTACGAGCAGTACTTC; cdr3_aa: CASSLRAGSSYEQYF; j_call: TRBJ2-7; v_call: TRBV27; d_call: .; clone_size: .
cdr3_nt: TGTGCCAGCAGTTCTAGGACTAGCGGGGGTAAGACCCAGTACTTC; cdr3_aa: CASSSRTSGGKTQYF; j_call: TRBJ2-5; v_call: TRBV28; d_call: TRBD2; clone_size: .
cdr3_nt: TGTGCCATCAGTCCGACAGGGGGTGTGGAAAAACTGTTTTTT; cdr3_aa: CAISPTGGVEKLFF; j_call: TRBJ1-4; v_call: TRBV10-3; d_call: TRBD1; clone_size: once
cdr3_nt: TGCAGTGCTGAGCTAGCGGGAGAGCAGTACTTC; cdr3_aa: CSAELAGEQYF; j_call: TRBJ2-7; v_call: TRBV20-1; d_call: TRBD2; clone_size: .
cdr3_nt: TGTGCCTGGGGGGGCCAGAACACTGAAGCTTTCTTT; cdr3_aa: CAWGGQNTEAFF; j_call: TRBJ1-1; v_call: TRBV30; d_call: .; clone_size: .
cdr3_nt: TGTGCCAGCAGCTTTTCGGATGGACAGGGAATGCGGAAACTGTTTTTT; cdr3_aa: CASSFSDGQGMRKLFF; j_call: TRBJ1-4; v_call: TRBV11-2; d_call: TRBD1; clone_size: .
cdr3_nt: TGCGCCAGCAGCCCATCTAGCGGGAGGGCAGAGACCCAGTACTTC; cdr3_aa: CASSPSSGRAETQYF; j_call: TRBJ2-5; v_call: TRBV5-1; d_call: TRBD2; clone_size: .
cdr3_nt: TGTGCCAGCAGTGACTACTACAGGGTCTCTGGGGCCAACGTCCTGACTTTC; cdr3_aa: CASSDYYRVSGANVLTF; j_call: TRBJ2-6; v_call: TRBV6-4; d_call: .; clone_size: .
cdr3_nt: TGTGCCAGCAGCCAAGGGGAGACAGGGTATAATTCACCCCTCCACTTT; cdr3_aa: CASSQGETGYNSPLHF; j_call: TRBJ1-6; v_call: TRBV14; d_call: TRBD1; clone_size: .
cdr3_nt: TGTGCCAGCAGTTTATGGGGGGCTTCGAACACTGAAGCTTTCTTT; cdr3_aa: CASSLWGASNTEAFF; j_call: TRBJ1-1; v_call: TRBV28; d_call: .; clone_size: .
cdr3_nt: TGTGCCAGCAGTTGGGGGGGGCCCCTCCACTTT; cdr3_aa: CASSWGGPLHF; j_call: TRBJ1-6; v_call: TRBV27; d_call: .; clone_size: few
cdr3_nt: TGCGCCAGCAGTGATCGAGCGGGGGGCGCAGAGACCCAGTACTTC; cdr3_aa: CASSDRAGGAETQYF; j_call: TRBJ2-5; v_call: TRBV10-1; d_call: TRBD2; clone_size: .
cdr3_nt: TGTGCCACCAGCAGAGGCACGAGCGCATCTTACAATGAGCAGTTCTTC; cdr3_aa: CATSRGTSASYNEQFF; j_call: TRBJ2-1; v_call: TRBV15; d_call: .; clone_size: .
cdr3_nt: TGTGCCAGCAGCCCCGGAGGGGTCTCTGGAAACACCATATATTTT; cdr3_aa: CASSPGGVSGNTIYF; j_call: TRBJ1-3; v_call: TRBV5-4; d_call: .; clone_size: few
cdr3_nt: TGTGCCGGGGAGGGGACCTACTATGGCTACACCTTC; cdr3_aa: CAGEGTYYGYTF; j_call: TRBJ1-2; v_call: TRBV7-9; d_call: .; clone_size: .
cdr3_nt: TGCGCCAGCAGCTTGGCGGGACAGGGTCAGAATGAGCAGTTCTTC; cdr3_aa: CASSLAGQGQNEQFF; j_call: TRBJ2-1; v_call: TRBV5-1; d_call: TRBD1; clone_size: .
cdr3_nt: TGTGCCAGCAGCTTAGCGGGACTCGCCACCGGGGAGCTGTTTTTT; cdr3_aa: CASSLAGLATGELFF; j_call: TRBJ2-2; v_call: TRBV7-9; d_call: .; clone_size: .
cdr3_nt: TGTGCCAGCAGCCAACATACGGGCACTGAAGCTTTCTTT; cdr3_aa: CASSQHTGTEAFF; j_call: TRBJ1-1; v_call: TRBV3-1/TRBV3-2; d_call: .; clone_size: .
cdr3_nt: TGTGCCAGCAGTTTATCGTACAGGGCGTTCAATCAGCCCCAGCATTTT; cdr3_aa: CASSLSYRAFNQPQHF; j_call: TRBJ1-5; v_call: TRBV27; d_call: .; clone_size: .
cdr3_nt: TGCGCCAGCAGCTTAGAGGCGTACACTGAAGCTTTCTTT; cdr3_aa: CASSLEAYTEAFF; j_call: TRBJ1-1; v_call: TRBV5-1; d_call: .; clone_size: .
cdr3_nt: TGTGCCAGCAGCCAACCGAGATTGGGGAGGGCCCGAGAGACCCAGTACTTC; cdr3_aa: CASSQPRLGRARETQYF; j_call: TRBJ2-5; v_call: TRBV11-3; d_call: TRBD2; clone_size: .